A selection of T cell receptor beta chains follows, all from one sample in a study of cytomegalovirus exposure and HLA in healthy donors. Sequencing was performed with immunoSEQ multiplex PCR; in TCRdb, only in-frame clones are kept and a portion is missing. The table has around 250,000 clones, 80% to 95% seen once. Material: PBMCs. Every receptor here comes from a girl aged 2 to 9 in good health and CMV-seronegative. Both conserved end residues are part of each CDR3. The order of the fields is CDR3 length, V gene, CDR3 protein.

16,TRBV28,CASSLTQGVLTGELFF
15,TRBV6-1,CASSMTGASTDTQYF
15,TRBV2,CASSVGQGDSYEQYF
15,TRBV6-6,CASSYIAGAQYEQYF
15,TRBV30,CAWKLAGGPSDTQYF
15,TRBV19,CASSIGGRVGYGYTF
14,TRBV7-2,CASSSLGIEGEQFF
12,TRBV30,CAWSSVAGELFF
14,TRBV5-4,CASSSGTSKLGAFF
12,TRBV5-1,CASSSFYNEQFF
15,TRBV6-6,CASRPLSGNTGELFF
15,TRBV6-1,CASSGGRGPNTEAFF
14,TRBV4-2,CASGTSGSQNIQYF
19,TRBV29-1,CSVATEGGLAGWYQETQYF
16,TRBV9,CASSARDRGHLYGYTF
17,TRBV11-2,CASSLGTSGRAIDTQYF
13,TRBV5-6,CASMGQLNTEAFF
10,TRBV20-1,CSARRETQYF
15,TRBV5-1,CASSLAGTGYYEQYF
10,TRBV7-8,CARNSYEQYF
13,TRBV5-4,CASAGSGGGGYTF
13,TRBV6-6,CASSQTGSETQYF
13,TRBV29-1,CSVERDSQETQYF
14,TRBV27,CASSLRGAPHGYTF
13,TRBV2,CASILGGNEKLFF
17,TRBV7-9,CASSLVRLAGGTGELFF
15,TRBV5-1,CASSLDSPGNNEQFF